This T cell receptor (beta chain) derives from a study of T cell responses to AZD1222 COVID-19 vaccine. Concerning this clone: As yet, its antigen is unknown.

Assay used: immunoSEQ multiplex PCR; TCRdb lists only in-frame clones, some missing. The sample carries around 140,000 clones, approximately 90% recorded once. From germline, CDR1 is MNHEY and CDR2 SMNVEV (reference sequence). Trimming removed 8 bases from V and 3 bases from J, with 11 bases in between. The CDR3 loop spans 13 amino acids. The study's findings and limits: Samples come after the peak T cell response, not at day 14. Just six or seven AZD1222 recipients tested seropositive at baseline. Increases in Spike-specific TCR breadth and depth were seen after two AZD1222 doses. There were mostly white British donors and more females than males, and clonal diversity was possibly underestimated.

This rearrangement joins TRBV27 to TRBJ2-1; D gene uncertain. The TCR sequence derives from an adult who received the AZD1222 COVID-19 vaccine. The sample was peripheral blood, taken 28 days after the second AZD1222 dose. DNA of the CDR3: TGTGCCAGCCTGGGCAGACTCTACAATGAGCAGTTCTTC. It encodes CASLGRLYNEQFF.